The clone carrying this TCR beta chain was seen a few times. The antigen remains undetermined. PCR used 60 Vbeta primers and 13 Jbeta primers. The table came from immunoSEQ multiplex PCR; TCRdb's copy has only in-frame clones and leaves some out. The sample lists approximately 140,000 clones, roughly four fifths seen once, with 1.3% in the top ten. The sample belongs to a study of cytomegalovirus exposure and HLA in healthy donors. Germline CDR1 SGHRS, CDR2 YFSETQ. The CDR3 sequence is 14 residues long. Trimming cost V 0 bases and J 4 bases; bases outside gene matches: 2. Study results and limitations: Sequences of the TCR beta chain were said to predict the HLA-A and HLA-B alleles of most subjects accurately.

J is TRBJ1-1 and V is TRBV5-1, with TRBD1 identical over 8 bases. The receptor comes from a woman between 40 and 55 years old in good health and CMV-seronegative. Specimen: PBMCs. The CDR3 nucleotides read TGCGCCAGCAGCTTGGGACAGGGGTTCACTGAAGCTTTCTTT. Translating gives CASSLGQGFTEAFF. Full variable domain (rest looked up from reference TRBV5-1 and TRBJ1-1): KAGVTQTPRYLIKTRGQQVTLSCSPISGHRSVSWYQQTPGQGLQFLFEYFSETQRNKGNFPGRFSGRQFSNSRSEMNVSTLELGDSALYLCASSLGQGFTEAFFGQGTRLTVV.